These 23 T cell receptor beta chains were sequenced from one sample in a study of CD8 T cells in Susac syndrome. With random hexamers, 0.5 to 1 ug RNA was reverse transcribed. Each CDR3 protein gets one entry after TCRdb re-called the immunoSEQ multiplex PCR reads with MiXCR. In the table there are some 180,000 distinct CDR3 sequences, 91% of which are singletons. The specimen sequenced was CD4+ T cells from PBMCs. These receptors originate from a human donor with Susac syndrome.

The gene calls are TRBV6-5 and TRBJ2-3, with 10 positions matching TRBD2. Germline V lookup: CDR1 MNHEY, CDR2 SVGAGI. CDR3 length equals 16 residues. V was clipped by 0 bases and J by 4 bases; unmatched bases: 4. The CDR3 loop reads CASSYSSSGGPDTQYF. CDR3 DNA sequence: TGTGCCAGCAGTTACTCTTCTAGCGGGGGCCCAGATACGCAGTATTTT.

The rearrangement joins TRBV29-1 to TRBJ2-1, with TRBD1 matching 10 bases. Germline V gene lookup returns CDR1 SQVTM and CDR2 ANQGSEA. V lost 7 bases to trimming and J lost 9 bases; unmatched junction nucleotides: 6. CDR3 length equals 12 residues. DNA of the CDR3: TGCAGCGAGGACAGGGGGTGGGGTGAGCAGTTCTTC. It encodes CSEDRGWGEQFF.

V is TRBV28 and J is TRBJ2-5; 9 nucleotides align to TRBD1. The V and J ends lost 2 bases and 4 bases, in that order; junction bases with no gene match: 8. Germline V gives CDR1 MDHEN, CDR2 SYDVKM. The CDR3 is made up of 16 amino acids. In DNA, the CDR3 is TGTGCCAGCAGTTTAGGTCCGGGACAGGGAGGAGAGACCCAGTACTTC. As protein: CASSLGPGQGGETQYF.

Here the CDR3 DNA reads TGTGCCAGCAGTGAAGTGAGGGCAGATACGCAGTATTTT. It encodes CASSEVRADTQYF. The chain recombines TRBV2 with TRBJ2-3; D possibly corresponds to TRBD2 (5 bases). Deletions cut 1 base from V and 4 bases from J, with 6 bases between. Germline loops: CDR1 SNHLY, CDR2 FYNNEI. This CDR3 contains 13 residues.

This clonotype has a handful of counts. V and J are TRBV5-4 and TRBJ2-3; TRBD2 matches 12 bases. J gave up 1 base and V 4 bases, and 4 bases lay outside the gene matches. CDR3 size: 16 residues. CDR1 SGHNT and CDR2 YYREEE come from the germline V gene (reference sequence). The CDR3: CASSGRLAGGTDTQYF. The CDR3 DNA is TGTGCCAGCAGCGGGAGACTAGCGGGGGGCACAGATACGCAGTATTTT.

The V call is TRBV10-3, the J call TRBJ2-5; D may be TRBD1 (6 bases). CDR1 ENHRY and CDR2 SYGVKD come from the germline V gene. Trimming removed 6 bases at V and 4 bases at J, with 15 bases between. This CDR3 spans 14 amino acids. CDR3 nucleotide sequence: TGTGCCATCAGGACAGGTTCTGATCGAGAGACCCAGTACTTC. This sequence encodes CAIRTGSDRETQYF.

This chain joins TRBV7-2 and TRBJ2-3; D unclear. Germline lookup yields CDR1 SGHTA and CDR2 FQGNSA. Trimming removed 2 bases from V and 4 bases from J, with 13 bases in between. CDR3 size: 15 residues. The CDR3 region has the DNA TGTGCCAGCAGCTTACTCGGCAAGGGCGCAGATACGCAGTATTTT. Translated, it gives CASSLLGKGADTQYF.

This rearrangement joins TRBV28 to TRBJ1-5; no firm D call. V dropped 6 bases and J dropped 3 bases, with 6 bases sitting between them. CDR3 length: 12 residues. Germline V lookup: CDR1 MDHEN, CDR2 SYDVKM. CDR3 sequence reads: CASRRNNQPQHF. In DNA form, the CDR3 reads TGTGCCAGCAGGAGGAACAATCAGCCCCAGCATTTT.

V usage is TRBV27 and J usage is TRBJ2-7; D ambiguous. The V gene's germline CDR1 is MNHEY and CDR2 SMNVEV (reference sequence). V was cut by 0 bases and J by 3 bases, with 9 bases left in between. The CDR3 length is 14 residues. CDR3 region: CASSLSHPGYEQYF. Here the CDR3 DNA reads TGTGCCAGCAGTTTATCCCACCCCGGCTACGAGCAGTACTTC.

The chain carries TRBV5-1 and TRBJ1-4; D is possibly TRBD1 (5 bases). The CDR3 is made up of 15 amino acids. The V and J ends lost 0 bases and 8 bases respectively, with 14 bases between them. From germline, CDR1 is SGHRS and CDR2 YFSETQ. This CDR3 reads CASSLGSGREEKLFF. The DNA for the CDR3 is TGCGCCAGCAGCTTGGGGTCGGGGCGCGAGGAAAAACTGTTTTTT. Drawing the rest from reference TRBV5-1 and TRBJ1-4, the complete variable domain is KAGVTQTPRYLIKTRGQQVTLSCSPISGHRSVSWYQQTPGQGLQFLFEYFSETQRNKGNFPGRFSGRQFSNSRSEMNVSTLELGDSALYLCASSLGSGREEKLFFGSGTQLSVL.

The chain uses TRBV4-1 and TRBJ2-7; D is perhaps TRBD2 (5 bases). This CDR3 spans 14 amino acids. With 6 bases removed from V and 4 bases from J, the gap between germline ends came to 16 bases. CDR1 and CDR2 (germline): MGHRA, YSYEKL. The CDR3 coding sequence is TGCGCCAGCAGGGGTAATATCGGGAATTACGAGCAGTACTTC. Its protein product is CASRGNIGNYEQYF.

This sequence joins TRBV7-8 and TRBJ2-7, with 7 positions matching TRBD2. The CDR3 sequence is 16 residues long. J gave up 2 bases and V 5 bases, and 12 bases lay outside the gene matches. CDR1 SGHVS and CDR2 FQNEAQ come from the germline V gene. The CDR3 DNA reads as TGTGCCAGCAGCATTCAGCGGGGCCCCTTGCCCTACGAGCAGTACTTC. Translated, it gives CASSIQRGPLPYEQYF. The full variable domain, rest sourced from reference TRBV7-8 and TRBJ2-7, is GAGVSQSPRYKVAKRGQDVALRCDPISGHVSLFWYQQALGQGPEFLTYFQNEAQLDKSGLPSDRFFAERPEGSVSTLKIQRTQQEDSAVYLCASSIQRGPLPYEQYFGPGTRLTVT.

The chain combines TRBV12-3 or TRBV12-4 with TRBJ2-3; the match to TRBD2 covers 7 bases. This CDR3 region has 13 residues. J was trimmed by 5 bases and V by 6 bases; bases with no gene match: 5. DNA of the CDR3: TGTGCCAGCAGGGCTACTAGCGAAGATACGCAGTATTTT. Protein product: CASRATSEDTQYF.

A single count supports this clonotype. The genes are TRBV12-5 and TRBJ2-5; a weak D match, TRBD2 (7 bases). The CDR3 spans 13 residues. CDR1 and CDR2 from the germline V gene are LGHNT and FRNRAP. V lost 3 bases to trimming and J lost 8 bases, with 13 bases between them. The CDR3 region is CASGFGGGSTQYF. Written as DNA, the CDR3 is TGTGCTAGTGGTTTTGGCGGGGGCAGCACCCAGTACTTC.

The V call is TRBV6-5, the J call TRBJ2-7, with 7 positions matching TRBD1. Germline V gives CDR1 MNHEY, CDR2 SVGAGI. The ends lost 6 bases at V and 3 bases at J; junction bases unmatched: 5. This CDR3 is built from 13 residues. CDR3 nucleotides: TGTGCCAGCAGAAAGGGACAGATCTACGAGCAGTACTTC. Translating gives CASRKGQIYEQYF.

In this sample, this clonotype turned up a few times. The chain employs TRBV29-1 and TRBJ2-3; D perhaps matches TRBD1 (6 bases). Germline values: CDR1 SQVTM, CDR2 ANQGSEA. The CDR3 contains 16 residues. The V and J ends lost 3 bases and 4 bases respectively, with 20 bases between them. For the CDR3, the DNA is TGCAGCGTTGACCAGGGGACGCGGCCCGATGCAGATACGCAGTATTTT. Protein product: CSVDQGTRPDADTQYF.

The chain is built from TRBV6-2 or TRBV6-3 and TRBJ2-3; D ambiguous. Germline V CDR1 and CDR2: MNHEY, SVGEGT. The germline V and J ends were trimmed by 5 bases and 2 bases, with 11 bases remaining between them. The CDR3 is 14 amino acids. The CDR3 reads CASSKPGLTDTQYF. The CDR3 DNA follows: TGTGCCAGCAGTAAACCGGGTCTCACAGATACGCAGTATTTT.

This clonotype was recorded only once. The gene calls are TRBV6-5 and TRBJ1-3; the D is unclear. The germline V gene has CDR1 MNHEY and CDR2 SVGAGI. This CDR3 comprises 14 residues. V was trimmed by 0 bases and J by 1 base, leaving 4 bases between them. The CDR3 coding sequence is TGTGCCAGCAGTTACTCTGCTTCTGGAAACACCATATATTTT. Its translation: CASSYSASGNTIYF.

Of note for this clonotype: A junction boundary mismatches the germline segment, possibly from a read error. This rearrangement joins TRBV5-5 to TRBJ2-6; D gene unclear. CDR3 length: 14 amino acids. The V gene's germline CDR1 is SGHKS and CDR2 YYEKEE (reference sequence). The CDR3 loop is CASSLPAGANVLTF. The CDR3 coding sequence is TGTGCCAGCAGCTTGCCCGCTGGAGCCAACGTCCTGACTTTC.

This sequence joins TRBV19 and TRBJ2-3; 7 bases are shared with TRBD1. This CDR3 comprises 14 residues. Germline CDR1 reads LNHDA; CDR2 reads SQIVND (reference sequence). Trimming removed 6 bases from V and 5 bases from J; junction bases left unmatched: 8. The CDR3 loop is CASSPEGAGDTQYF. CDR3 sequence (DNA): TGTGCCAGTAGCCCCGAGGGGGCAGGAGATACGCAGTATTTT. Full variable domain (rest looked up from reference TRBV19 and TRBJ2-3): DGGITQSPKYLFRKEGQNVTLSCEQNLNHDAMYWYRQDPGQGLRLIYYSQIVNDFQKGDIAEGYSVSREKKESFPLTVTSAQKNPTAFYLCASSPEGAGDTQYFGPGTRLTVL.

CDR3 amino acids: CASSPIRDRGDYEQYF. DNA of the CDR3: TGTGCCAGCAGCCCGATCCGGGACAGGGGGGACTACGAGCAGTACTTC. This chain links TRBV7-9 with TRBJ2-7, with 11 bases identical to TRBD1. V lost 5 bases, J lost 3 bases, and 9 bases stayed unmatched. Germline V gene data show CDR1 as SEHNR and CDR2 as FQNEAQ (reference sequence). This CDR3 is built from 16 residues.

The J gene is TRBJ2-1, the V gene TRBV7-8; 10 nucleotides agree with TRBD2. The CDR3 has 17 amino acids. The ends lost 2 bases at V and 4 bases at J; junction bases unmatched: 8. Germline values: CDR1 SGHVS, CDR2 FQNEAQ. The CDR3 reads CASSLTTSGDWYNEQFF. The CDR3 coding sequence is TGTGCCAGCAGCTTAACAACTAGCGGGGACTGGTACAATGAGCAGTTCTTC.

The genes are TRBV5-1 and TRBJ1-3; D is undetermined. CDR3 length equals 13 residues. Germline V gene data show CDR1 as SGHRS and CDR2 as YFSETQ. Trimming pared 0 bases from V and 4 bases from J, leaving 5 bases between. This chain's CDR3 is CASSLAVGNTIYF. CDR3 nucleotides: TGCGCCAGCAGCTTGGCTGTCGGAAACACCATATATTTT.